This T cell receptor (beta chain) was identified during a study of T-cell memory formation after mild COVID-19. Only a few counts were recorded for this clonotype. Each CDR3 protein is one row after TCRdb ran MiXCR on the 5' RACE reads. The sample contains hundreds of thousands of distinct CDR3 sequences, approximately 15% of which appear only once. The specimen was PBMCs or a T cell subset sorted from them (not recorded which). The source of this sequence is a man between 18 and 29 years old who had mild COVID-19 (a few samples of this study predate the infection). Cell type and time point are not known.

CDR3 protein: CASSRLTGGPYNEQFF. CDR3 coding DNA: TGTGCCAGCAGTCGACTGACGGGGGGGCCCTACAATGAGCAGTTCTTC. J is TRBJ2-1 and V is TRBV6-2 or TRBV6-3; TRBD2 aligns across 8 bases. V was pared by 5 bases and J by 2 bases, with 8 bases of the junction left unmatched. Germline loops: CDR1 MNHEY, CDR2 SVGEGT. The CDR3 spans 16 residues.